This T cell receptor beta chain was identified during a study of blood T cell repertoires in COVID-19. The wider study: Acute and convalescent COVID-19 samples came from the United States, Italy and Spain. T cells, B-cell-depleted T cells, or PBMCs supplied cDNA or gDNA.

The CDR3 contains 16 residues. The V end was cut by 3 bases, the J end by 0 bases, with 13 bases between. Germline CDR1 and CDR2: KGHSH and LQKENI. In the original analysis: Estimation of nucleated cell counts was performed using reference gene primer amplification. Clones were sequenced by immunoSEQ multiplex PCR, and TCRdb holds only the in-frame ones, with some missing. Clone size and V and J calls were adopted from that table, with D and trimming inferred from the DNA. This table has approximately 170,000 clones, approximately 85% appearing once. The chain is built from TRBV18 and TRBJ2-3; D may be TRBD2 (7 bases). What was sequenced was peripheral blood. The receptor was isolated from a middle-aged man who had recovered from COVID-19. CDR3 nucleotides: TGTGCCAGCTCACCTCGGGGGGCCCTCAGCACAGATACGCAGTATTTT. Translating it yields CASSPRGALSTDTQYF. The full variable domain, in which reference TRBV18 and TRBJ2-3 provide the parts outside the CDR3, is NAGVMQNPRHLVRRRGQEARLRCSPMKGHSHVYWYRQLPEEGLKFMVYLQKENIIDESGMPKERFSAEFPKEGPSILRIQQVVRGDSAAYFCASSPRGALSTDTQYFGPGTRLTVL.